This T cell receptor beta chain was identified during a study of T cells after yellow fever vaccination. This CDR3 has 16 residues. Deletions cut 0 bases from V and 4 bases from J, with 11 bases between. From germline, CDR1 is SGHNT and CDR2 YYREEE (reference sequence). General study points: The appearance of a small share of clonotypes in both CD4 and CD8 compartments was observed.

TCRdb reanalysed the 5' RACE reads using MiXCR and keeps one entry per CDR3 protein. Of approximately 260,000 distinct CDR3 sequences in the sample, around 4.9% were seen once. Of note for this clonotype: What it recognizes is unknown.

The rearrangement links TRBV5-4 to TRBJ2-6, with D perhaps given as TRBD1 or TRBD2 (6 bases each). The material was CD4+ T cells sorted from PBMCs, obtained on the day of the yellow fever booster vaccination. The sequence was collected from a man aged 18-30 years who received the YFV17D yellow fever vaccine. CDR3 nucleotides: TGTGCCAGCAGCTTGGCCGGGGGCGTAGGGGCCAACGTCCTGACTTTC. It translates to CASSLAGGVGANVLTF.